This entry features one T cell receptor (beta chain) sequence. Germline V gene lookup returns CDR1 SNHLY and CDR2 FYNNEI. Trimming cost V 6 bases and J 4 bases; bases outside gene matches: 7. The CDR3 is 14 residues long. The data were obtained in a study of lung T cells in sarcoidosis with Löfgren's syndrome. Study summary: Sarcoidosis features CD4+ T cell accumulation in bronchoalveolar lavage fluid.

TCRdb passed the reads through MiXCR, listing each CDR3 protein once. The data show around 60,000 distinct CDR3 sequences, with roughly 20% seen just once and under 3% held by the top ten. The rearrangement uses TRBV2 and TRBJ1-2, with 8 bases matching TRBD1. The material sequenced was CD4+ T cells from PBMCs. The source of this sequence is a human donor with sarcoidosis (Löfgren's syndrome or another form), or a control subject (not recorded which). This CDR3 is CASSLDRGPYGYTF. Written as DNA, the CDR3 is TGTGCCAGCAGCCTCGACAGGGGCCCCTATGGCTACACCTTC.